The clone carrying this TCR beta chain occurred a few times. The antigen is not known. These data belong to a study of shared clonotypes between healthy human individuals. The study, taken as a whole, reports: The four-donor shared clonotypes exceeded non-shared clonotypes in generation probability, with non-shared ones scoring lower.

Trimming removed 0 bases from V and 7 bases from J; junction bases left unmatched: 17. CDR3 length: 19 residues. Germline CDR1 reads WSHSY; CDR2 reads SAAADI. Clones were sequenced by immunoSEQ multiplex PCR, and TCRdb holds only the in-frame ones, with some missing. The sample lists fewer than 850,000 clones, less than 80% seen once, with 1.8% in the top ten. This rearrangement joins TRBV10-2 to TRBJ1-2; 10 bases match TRBD1. Sequenced: memory CD4+ T cells sorted from blood. The subset here: CD45RA-negative fraction. The sequence derives from a woman younger than 45 in good health. DNA for the CDR3: TGCGCCAGCAGTGAGTCTCCCCGGGACAGGGGTTTGCTTGTTGGTGGCTACACCTTC. This codes for CASSESPRDRGLLVGGYTF.